This T cell receptor beta chain comes out of a study of control samples from healthy donors and cancer patients. Clones were read by immunoSEQ multiplex PCR, and TCRdb kept only the in-frame ones, dropping some. Of almost 85,000 clones in the sample, 84% were seen once. The sequenced material came from PBMCs. The sequence derives from a man aged 55 to 70 with head and neck cancer.

The CDR3 here is CASSRQGNSEQYF. The CDR3 nucleotides read TGTGCCAGCAGTCGACAGGGAAACTCCGAGCAGTACTTC. This chain joins TRBV6-5 and TRBJ2-7, with 7 bases identical to TRBD1. With 5 bases clipped from V and 6 bases from J, the junction kept 7 bases outside the gene matches. From germline, CDR1 is MNHEY and CDR2 SVGAGI. This CDR3 has 13 residues.